This passage covers 19 T cell receptor beta chains from one sample sequenced in a study of technical replicates of blood from a few donors. Clones were read by immunoSEQ multiplex PCR, and TCRdb kept only the in-frame ones, dropping some. The top ten clones hold about 0.25% of a sample with under 95,000 clones, roughly 94% of them seen once. The sequencing sample was made of T cells isolated from PBMCs. All receptors derive from a human donor in good health.

The chain employs TRBV6-5 and TRBJ2-7, with 9 bases aligning to TRBD1. Germline assignment: CDR1 MNHEY and CDR2 SVGAGI. Unmatched junction bases numbered 9, after V lost 2 bases and J lost 7 bases. The CDR3 consists of 15 residues. The CDR3 region has the DNA TGTGCCAGCAGTTACGACGGGACAGGGTTCGGTGAGCAGTACTTC. It yields the protein CASSYDGTGFGEQYF.

The chain links TRBV19 to TRBJ2-1, with D perhaps matching TRBD1 (6 bases). The CDR3 is made up of 12 amino acids. Germline CDR1 reads LNHDA; CDR2 reads SQIVND (reference sequence). V dropped 4 bases and J dropped 8 bases, with 9 bases sitting between them. The CDR3 bases are TGTGCCAGTAGTACACAGGGTCATGAGCAGTTCTTC. This codes for CASSTQGHEQFF.

V gene TRBV6-5 combines with J gene TRBJ2-7; possibly TRBD1 for D (5 bases). The CDR3 covers 13 residues. The germline CDR1 and CDR2 sequences are MNHEY and SVGAGI. Trimming left V 7 bases short and J 0 bases short, with 10 bases between. As DNA, the CDR3 is TGTGCCAGCAAGGACACCAACTCCTACGAGCAGTACTTC. Its protein product is CASKDTNSYEQYF.

Only one count was recorded for this clone. The chain carries TRBV28 and TRBJ1-2; TRBD1 is a possible D gene (5 bases). In germline, CDR1 is MDHEN, CDR2 SYDVKM. Trimming took 7 bases from V and 2 from J, leaving 23 bases between them. The CDR3 length is 17 residues. CDR3 protein: CASTKIAGIFANYGYTF. The CDR3 bases are TGTGCCAGCACTAAGATAGCAGGGATATTCGCGAACTATGGCTACACCTTC.

The chain uses TRBV28 and TRBJ1-1; the D gene is possibly TRBD1 (5 bases). The V end was cut by 3 bases, the J end by 0 bases, with 8 bases between. CDR3 length equals 14 residues. CDR1 MDHEN and CDR2 SYDVKM come from the germline V gene. This CDR3 is CASSFGGMNTEAFF. The CDR3 DNA reads as TGTGCCAGCAGTTTCGGGGGAATGAACACTGAAGCTTTCTTT.

This sequence joins TRBV27 and TRBJ2-5; D uncertain. Trimming took off 11 bases at V and 0 bases at J, with 13 bases between the two ends. This CDR3 region has 13 residues. Germline lookup yields CDR1 MNHEY and CDR2 SMNVEV (reference sequence). DNA for the CDR3: TGTGCCGTCAAAGGCAGGAACCAAGAGACCCAGTACTTC. Translated: CAVKGRNQETQYF.

The chain employs TRBV5-4 and TRBJ2-1, with 8 positions matching TRBD1. The germline V gene encodes CDR1 SGHNT and CDR2 YYREEE (reference sequence). The CDR3 sequence is 14 residues long. V trimming: 4 bases; J trimming: 5 bases; junction bases outside the gene matches: 5. The CDR3 reads CASSRGQGHNEQFF. Written as DNA, the CDR3 is TGTGCCAGCAGCCGTGGACAGGGCCACAATGAGCAGTTCTTC.

This chain connects TRBV19 to TRBJ2-5; TRBD1 matches at 8 bases. CDR1 is LNHDA, CDR2 SQIVND, per germline (reference sequence). Trimming removed 6 bases from V and 7 bases from J; junction bases left unmatched: 10. This CDR3 comprises 14 residues. In DNA form, the CDR3 reads TGTGCCAGTAGCCAATACTCTGGGACAGGGACCCAGTACTTC. It translates to CASSQYSGTGTQYF.

The gene calls are TRBV14 and TRBJ1-6; 8 nucleotides line up with TRBD1. The germline CDR1 and CDR2 sequences are SGHDN and FVKESK. The CDR3 is 16 residues long. After removal of 3 bases from V and 7 bases from J, the junction contained 8 bases not matched to a gene. The CDR3 DNA reads as TGTGCCAGCAGCCACTACGGGACAGGCGACAATTCACCCCTCCACTTT. Encoded protein: CASSHYGTGDNSPLHF.

The rearrangement links TRBV12-5 to TRBJ2-1, with D unclear. This CDR3 is built from 12 residues. Trimming removed 5 bases at V and 5 bases at J, with 7 bases between. Germline CDR1 LGHNT, CDR2 FRNRAP. The CDR3 nucleotides are TGTGCTAGTGGTGCTCCTAACAATGAGCAGTTCTTC. Amino acids: CASGAPNNEQFF.

The chain combines TRBV2 with TRBJ2-1; D not certain. Germline lookup yields CDR1 SNHLY and CDR2 FYNNEI. Deletions cut 4 bases from V and 7 bases from J, with 14 bases between. The length of the CDR3 is 14 residues. The CDR3: CASSAANILNEQFF. In DNA, the CDR3 is TGTGCCAGCAGTGCGGCGAACATACTAAATGAGCAGTTCTTC.

The rearrangement joins TRBV28 to TRBJ2-3; tentatively, D is TRBD2 (5 bases). The CDR3 spans 16 residues. Germline V gene data show CDR1 as MDHEN and CDR2 as SYDVKM. Trimming pared 6 bases from V and 2 bases from J, leaving 18 bases between. In DNA form, the CDR3 reads TGTGCCAGCAGGCACCGGCGGGCGAGAGACACAGATACGCAGTATTTT. Encoded protein: CASRHRRARDTDTQYF.

The chain links TRBV15 to TRBJ2-7; tentatively, D is TRBD2 (6 bases). V was pared by 2 bases and J by 3 bases, with 11 bases between. The germline V gene has CDR1 LNHNV and CDR2 YYDKDF (reference sequence). The CDR3 has 14 amino acids. The CDR3 DNA reads TGTGCCACCAGCAGACCGGGACTGAACTACGAGCAGTACTTC. Amino acids: CATSRPGLNYEQYF.

The V gene is TRBV6-8, the J gene TRBJ2-6; 8 bases map to TRBD2. V gave up 5 bases and J gave up 0 bases; unmatched junction bases: 9. This CDR3 comprises 18 residues. Germline CDR1 and CDR2: MNHGY and SAAAGT. The CDR3 DNA is TGTGCCAGCAGTGGAATAGCGGGGCTACTCTCTGGGGCCAACGTCCTGACTTTC. Protein sequence: CASSGIAGLLSGANVLTF.

CDR3 coding DNA: TGTGCCAGCAGCTTAGGAGGGGGACAGGGTACCTACGAGCAGTACTTC. Amino acids: CASSLGGGQGTYEQYF. The chain uses TRBV7-6 and TRBJ2-7, with TRBD1 identical over 9 bases. CDR1 and CDR2 (germline): SGHVS, FNYEAQ. Unmatched junction bases numbered 6, after V lost 1 base and J lost 2 bases. There are 16 residues in the CDR3. The variable domain in full, with the rest retrieved from reference TRBV7-6 and TRBJ2-7, is GAGVSQSPRYKVTKRGQDVALRCDPISGHVSLYWYRQALGQGPEFLTYFNYEAQQDKSGLPNDRFSAERPEGSISTLTIQRTEQRDSAMYRCASSLGGGQGTYEQYFGPGTRLTVT.

V is TRBV6-1 and J is TRBJ1-5, with TRBD1 as a possible D gene (5 bases). V lost 5 bases to trimming and J lost 6 bases, with 11 bases between them. The V gene's germline CDR1 is MNHNS and CDR2 SASEGT. The CDR3 length is 13 residues. The CDR3 here is CASSNGGRQPQHF. CDR3 nucleotides: TGTGCCAGCAGTAACGGGGGTCGTCAGCCCCAGCATTTT.

CDR3 protein: CASSFTGFVNYGYTF. The CDR3 DNA is TGTGCCAGCAGTTTTACAGGGTTCGTTAACTATGGCTACACCTTC. The genes are TRBV27 and TRBJ1-2; D may be TRBD1 (6 bases). This CDR3 comprises 15 residues. V was clipped by 3 bases and J by 1 base, with 12 bases between them. In germline, CDR1 is MNHEY, CDR2 SMNVEV (reference sequence).

The CDR3 is CASTDRGRGGIKTQYF. CDR3 DNA sequence: TGTGCCAGTACCGATCGGGGGCGGGGAGGGATAAAGACCCAGTACTTC. The chain is built from TRBV19 and TRBJ2-5; TRBD2 might be the D (7 bases). Germline lookup yields CDR1 LNHDA and CDR2 SQIVND (reference sequence). The CDR3 contains 16 residues. The V gene lost 7 bases and the J gene lost 6 bases, with 24 bases spanning the gap.

The CDR3 DNA follows: TGTGCCAGCAGGAGGGGGACAGGGGATCCCTACGAGCAGTACTTC. Encoded protein: CASRRGTGDPYEQYF. V gene TRBV5-4 combines with J gene TRBJ2-7; TRBD1 matches 10 bases. This CDR3 has 15 amino acids. CDR1 is SGHNT and CDR2 is YYREEE in the germline V gene (reference sequence). Unmatched junction bases numbered 7, after V lost 5 bases and J lost 2 bases.